This T cell receptor (beta chain) was recorded in a study of T cell responses to AZD1222 COVID-19 vaccine. With 4 bases clipped from V and 0 bases from J, the junction kept 6 bases outside the gene matches. The CDR3 contains 15 residues. CDR1 is MRHNA and CDR2 is SNTAGT in the germline V gene. Measured with immunoSEQ multiplex PCR; TCRdb has only the in-frame clones, and not every one. The sample records around 100,000 clones, approximately 84% being singletons. The material sequenced was peripheral blood, taken on day 0 of AZD1222 vaccination. The gene calls are TRBV6-4 and TRBJ2-7, with 7 bases lining up with TRBD2. This clonotype originated in an adult in good health. CDR3 DNA: TGTGCCAGCAGTGGTCTAGCGGAGAGCTCCTACGAGCAGTACTTC. Its translation is CASSGLAESSYEQYF.